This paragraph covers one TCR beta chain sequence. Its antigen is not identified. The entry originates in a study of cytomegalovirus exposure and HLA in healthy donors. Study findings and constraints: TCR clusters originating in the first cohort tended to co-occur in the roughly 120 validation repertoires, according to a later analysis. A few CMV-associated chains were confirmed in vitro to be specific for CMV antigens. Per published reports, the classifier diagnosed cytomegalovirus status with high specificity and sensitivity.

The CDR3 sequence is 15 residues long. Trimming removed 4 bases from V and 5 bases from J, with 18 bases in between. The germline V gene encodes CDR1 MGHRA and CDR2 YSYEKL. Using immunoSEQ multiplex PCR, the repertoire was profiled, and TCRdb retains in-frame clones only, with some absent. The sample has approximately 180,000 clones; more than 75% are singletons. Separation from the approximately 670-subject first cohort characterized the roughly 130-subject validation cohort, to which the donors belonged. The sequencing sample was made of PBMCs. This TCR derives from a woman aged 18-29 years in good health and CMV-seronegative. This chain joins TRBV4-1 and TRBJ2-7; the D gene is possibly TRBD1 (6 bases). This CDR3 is CASSRVGTSTDEQYF. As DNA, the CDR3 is TGCGCCAGCAGCCGGGTCGGGACATCTACTGACGAGCAGTACTTC.